This entry is about one TCR beta chain. Its antigen is as yet unknown. The germline gives CDR1 DFQATT, CDR2 SNEGSKA (reference sequence). This CDR3 is 14 amino acids long. J gave up 7 bases and V 2 bases, and 2 bases lay outside the gene matches. This entry is derived from a study of regulatory T cells in long-lasting Graves disease. As for the study in general: Graves' cases, newly diagnosed, had used antithyroid drugs under 3 months. Whole-study findings and limits: Newly diagnosed disease favored TRBV20-1 and TRBJ2-1 over persistent disease.

Construction of TCR beta libraries relied on iRepertoire HTBI primers and on Arm-PCR targeting CDR3 regions. In the source study's methods: Across all samples, roughly 62 TRBV segments and roughly 14 TRBJ segments were identified. Each CDR3 protein gets one entry after TCRdb re-called the multiplex PCR reads with MiXCR. These V and J calls rely on TCRdb rather than the paper's analysis. The profile shows roughly 250,000 distinct CDR3 sequences, around 19% of them singletons. Time point defined: newly diagnosed GD, antithyroid drugs for less than 3 months. Following extraction of RNA from PBMCs, that RNA was used to make the TCR library. A peripheral blood sample, 7 to 9.5 milliliters in volume, was drawn into EDTA tubes. This sample was shared with a second study, whose subject was T cells in Graves' hyperthyroidism and ophthalmopathy.

The specimen was peripheral blood mononuclear cells (PBMCs), collected at new diagnosis, from a patient treated with antithyroid drugs. This clonotype originated in a woman between 25 and 40 years old with Graves disease. V usage is TRBV20-1 and J usage is TRBJ2-1; TRBD2 agrees at 13 bases. The CDR3 DNA reads TGCAGTGCTAGAAGGGGACTAGCGGGGAATGAGCAGTTCTTC. Protein product: CSARRGLAGNEQFF.